This TCR beta chain originates from a study of CD8 T cells in ankylosing spondylitis. Overall study findings and caveats: A TCR beta motif of 7 to 9 highly homologous variants seemed to mark ankylosing spondylitis blood.

This CDR3 has 15 amino acids. Germline values: CDR1 MGHRA, CDR2 YSYEKL. V was pared by 4 bases and J by 8 bases, with 10 bases of the junction left unmatched. Each CDR3 protein is one row after TCRdb ran MiXCR on the 5' RACE reads. The sample holds roughly 450,000 distinct CDR3 sequences, more than 25% seen once. Note on this clonotype: Its antigen is undetermined.

The TCR originated in a male donor with ankylosing spondylitis. The chain combines TRBV4-1 with TRBJ2-1, with 8 nucleotides matching TRBD2. Sequenced input: blood, either unsorted or a sorted T cell fraction (not recorded which). CDR3 protein: CASSLSGNEGDEQFF. The DNA for the CDR3 is TGCGCCAGCAGCCTTAGCGGGAATGAGGGGGATGAGCAGTTCTTC.